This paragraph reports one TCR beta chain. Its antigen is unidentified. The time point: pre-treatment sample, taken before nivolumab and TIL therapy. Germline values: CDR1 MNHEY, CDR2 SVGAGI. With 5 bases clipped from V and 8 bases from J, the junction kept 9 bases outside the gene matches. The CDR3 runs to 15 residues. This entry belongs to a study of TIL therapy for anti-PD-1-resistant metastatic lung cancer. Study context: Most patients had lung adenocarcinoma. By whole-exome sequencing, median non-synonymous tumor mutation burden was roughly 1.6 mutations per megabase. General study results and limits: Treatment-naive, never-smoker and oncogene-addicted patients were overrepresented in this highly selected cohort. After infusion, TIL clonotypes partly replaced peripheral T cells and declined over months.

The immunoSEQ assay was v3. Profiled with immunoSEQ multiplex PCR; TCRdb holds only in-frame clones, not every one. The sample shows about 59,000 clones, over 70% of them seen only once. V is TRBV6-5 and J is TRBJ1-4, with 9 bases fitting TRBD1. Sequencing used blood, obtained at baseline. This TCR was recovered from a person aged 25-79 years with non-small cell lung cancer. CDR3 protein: CASSAGQGMREKLFF. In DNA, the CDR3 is TGTGCCAGCAGTGCCGGACAGGGGATGAGGGAAAAACTGTTTTTT.